This TCR beta chain was sequenced in a study of T cell responses to AZD1222 COVID-19 vaccine. To note about this clone: The antigen is unknown.

The table came from immunoSEQ multiplex PCR; TCRdb's copy has only in-frame clones and leaves some out. The table lists about 170,000 clones, approximately 88% of them singletons. Points from the study as a whole: No repertoire was sampled before or during the peak T cell response, only after it. White British people made up most donors, females outnumbered males, and clonal diversity was possibly underestimated. Spike-specific TCR depth and breadth grew after two AZD1222 doses.

The CDR3 extends over 13 amino acids. The V gene lost 1 base and the J gene lost 8 bases, with 11 bases spanning the gap. Germline loops: CDR1 SGHTA, CDR2 FQGNSA. This chain connects TRBV7-2 to TRBJ1-1; D remains ambiguous. This clonotype originated in an adult in good health. Here the sequenced sample was peripheral blood, taken on day 0 of AZD1222 vaccination. The CDR3 reads CASSLGYSEEAFF. The CDR3 DNA reads TGTGCCAGCAGCTTAGGTTACTCAGAAGAAGCTTTCTTT.